Presented here are 12 T cell receptor beta chains from one specimen sequenced in a study of cytomegalovirus exposure and HLA in healthy donors. PCR employed 60 Vbeta and 13 Jbeta primers. Profiled with immunoSEQ multiplex PCR; TCRdb holds only in-frame clones, not every one. The sample records 150,000 or so clones, just under 85% being singletons. Sequencing used PBMCs. The receptors originated from a man aged 25 to 40 in good health and CMV-seropositive.

This CDR3 is CASETGDRNFEAFF. CDR3 DNA: TGTGCCAGTGAGACAGGGGATAGAAACTTTGAAGCTTTCTTT. The chain uses TRBV19 and TRBJ1-1, with 8 positions matching TRBD1. J gave up 7 bases and V 8 bases, and 12 bases lay outside the gene matches. Germline V CDR1 and CDR2: LNHDA, SQIVND (reference sequence). This CDR3 is built from 14 residues.

The CDR3 reads CASNRHDSINEQFF. The CDR3 nucleotides read TGTGCCAGCAACCGACATGACAGCATCAATGAGCAGTTCTTC. The chain joins TRBV5-5 to TRBJ2-1; TRBD1 might be the D (5 bases). Germline V gives CDR1 SGHKS, CDR2 YYEKEE (reference sequence). This CDR3 comprises 14 residues. The germline V and J ends were trimmed by 6 bases and 6 bases, with 16 bases remaining between them.

The rearrangement uses TRBV28 and TRBJ2-7, with D perhaps TRBD2 (6 bases). The V end lost 6 bases, the J end lost 3 bases, and 15 bases lay between the germline ends. CDR1 MDHEN and CDR2 SYDVKM come from the germline V gene. The CDR3 has 14 residues. The CDR3 nucleotides read TGTGCCAGCAGACCTGGAGGGAATTACTACGAGCAGTACTTC. Amino acid sequence: CASRPGGNYYEQYF.

For this clone: At the DNA level, this CDR3 is encoded by other sequences in the same sample as well. The V call is TRBV15, the J call TRBJ2-5, with TRBD2 matching 13 bases. The CDR3 has 16 residues. The germline CDR1 and CDR2 sequences are LNHNV and YYDKDF (reference sequence). The V segment lost 1 base and the J segment 3 bases; nucleotides outside the gene matches: 2. The CDR3 DNA sequence: TGTGCCACCAGCAGAGGGACTAGCGGGGGTGAAGAGACCCAGTACTTC. It encodes CATSRGTSGGEETQYF.

The J gene is TRBJ2-7, the V gene TRBV7-2; D gene ambiguous. Trimming took 2 bases from V and 3 from J, leaving 8 bases between them. CDR3 size: 13 residues. Germline CDR1 is SGHTA and CDR2 is FQGNSA. As DNA, the CDR3 is TGTGCCAGCAGCTTAACAGACGGCTACGAGCAGTACTTC. This encodes CASSLTDGYEQYF.

This chain connects TRBV29-1 to TRBJ2-7; TRBD2 matches 9 bases. Germline V gene data show CDR1 as SQVTM and CDR2 as ANQGSEA. Losses at the gene ends were 1 base for V and 2 bases for J; bases not matched to a gene: 0. The CDR3 extends over 13 amino acids. This CDR3 is CSVEASGTYEQYF. Written as DNA, the CDR3 is TGCAGCGTTGAAGCTAGCGGGACCTACGAGCAGTACTTC.

V and J are TRBV5-6 and TRBJ2-5; TRBD2 matches at 10 bases. The ends lost 0 bases at V and 4 bases at J; junction bases unmatched: 3. Germline values: CDR1 SGHDT, CDR2 YYEEEE. This CDR3 comprises 15 residues. The CDR3 spells CASSLGIAGGETQYF. The CDR3 nucleotides are TGTGCCAGCAGCTTGGGGATAGCGGGAGGAGAGACCCAGTACTTC. Together with reference TRBV5-6 and TRBJ2-5, the CDR3 gives the full variable domain: DAGVTQSPTHLIKTRGQQVTLRCSPKSGHDTVSWYQQALGQGPQFIFQYYEEEERQRGNFPDRFSGHQFPNYSSELNVNALLLGDSALYLCASSLGIAGGETQYFGPGTRLLVL.

The CDR3 spells CASSSPGTLPYEQYF. The DNA of the CDR3 is TGTGCCAGCAGCTCCCCCGGGACACTACCCTACGAGCAGTACTTC. The chain has TRBV28 and TRBJ2-7; possibly TRBD1 for D (6 bases). The germline gives CDR1 MDHEN, CDR2 SYDVKM. This CDR3 comprises 15 residues. V lost 6 bases to trimming and J lost 2 bases, with 17 bases between them.

The rearrangement uses TRBV30 and TRBJ2-3; possible D gene TRBD1, 6 bases. Trimming cost V 7 bases and J 2 bases, with 10 bases left between them. From germline, CDR1 is GTSNPN and CDR2 SVGIG (reference sequence). This CDR3 is 12 amino acids long. The CDR3 region has the DNA TGTGCCTACGGGACACTCACAGATACGCAGTATTTT. Residues: CAYGTLTDTQYF.

The gene calls are TRBV7-9 and TRBJ1-1; 7 bases match TRBD1. CDR1 and CDR2 (germline): SEHNR, FQNEAQ (reference sequence). The CDR3 is 14 residues long. Trimming cost V 8 bases and J 2 bases; bases outside gene matches: 8. The CDR3 here is CASVRQGGNTEAFF. The CDR3 DNA reads as TGTGCCAGCGTACGACAGGGTGGTAACACTGAAGCTTTCTTT.

V gene TRBV5-1 combines with J gene TRBJ2-5, with TRBD2 as a possible D gene (6 bases). The V gene lost 7 bases and the J gene lost 5 bases, with 18 bases spanning the gap. This CDR3 comprises 14 residues. In germline, CDR1 is SGHRS, CDR2 YFSETQ. CDR3 nucleotide sequence: TGCGCCAGCGGCGCGGAGGGCGTCTTGGAGACCCAGTACTTC. Amino acids: CASGAEGVLETQYF. Full variable domain (remainder filled in from reference TRBV5-1 and TRBJ2-5): KAGVTQTPRYLIKTRGQQVTLSCSPISGHRSVSWYQQTPGQGLQFLFEYFSETQRNKGNFPGRFSGRQFSNSRSEMNVSTLELGDSALYLCASGAEGVLETQYFGPGTRLLVL.

The V and J genes are TRBV10-3 and TRBJ1-2; 7 positions agree with TRBD1. J was trimmed by 1 base and V by 4 bases; bases with no gene match: 6. CDR3 length: 15 residues. Per germline, CDR1 ENHRY and CDR2 SYGVKD. CDR3 in DNA: TGTGCCATCAGTGCCGGCGGACAGGATAACTATGGCTACACCTTC. It translates to CAISAGGQDNYGYTF.